The clone carrying this TCR beta chain has only one observation. These data originate in a study of blood T cell repertoires in COVID-19. Overall study: COVID-19 samples from acute and convalescent phases originated in the United States, Italy and Spain. PBMCs, B-cell-depleted T cells, or T cells provided the cDNA or gDNA that made up the material.

Assay used: immunoSEQ multiplex PCR; TCRdb lists only in-frame clones, some missing. The table shows around 360,000 clones, with less than 90% occurring only once. Enrolled through a virtual design, the participants were between about 18 and 100 years of age and came from about two dozen US areas. Per germline, CDR1 SNHLY and CDR2 FYNNEI. V was clipped by 3 bases and J by 2 bases; unmatched bases: 8. This CDR3 spans 17 amino acids. This clonotype originated in a woman aged 30 to 39 who had recovered from COVID-19. Sequenced input: PBMCs or T cells enriched from blood (not recorded which). J is TRBJ2-5 and V is TRBV2, with 11 bases matching TRBD2. The CDR3 DNA is TGTGCCAGCAGTGACCCGGGGGGACTAGCGGCTCAAGAGACCCAGTACTTC. Its protein is CASSDPGGLAAQETQYF.